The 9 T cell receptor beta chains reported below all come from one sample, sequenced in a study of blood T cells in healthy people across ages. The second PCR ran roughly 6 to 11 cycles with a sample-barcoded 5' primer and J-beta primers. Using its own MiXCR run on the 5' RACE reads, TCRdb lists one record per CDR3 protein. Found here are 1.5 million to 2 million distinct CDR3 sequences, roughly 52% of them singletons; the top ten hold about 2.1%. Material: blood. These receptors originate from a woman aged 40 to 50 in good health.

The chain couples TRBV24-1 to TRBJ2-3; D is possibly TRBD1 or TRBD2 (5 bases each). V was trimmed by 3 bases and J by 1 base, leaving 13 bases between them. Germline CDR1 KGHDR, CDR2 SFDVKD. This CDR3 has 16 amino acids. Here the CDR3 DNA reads TGTGCCACCAGTGATCTTGGGACGGCACGCACAGATACGCAGTATTTT. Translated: CATSDLGTARTDTQYF.

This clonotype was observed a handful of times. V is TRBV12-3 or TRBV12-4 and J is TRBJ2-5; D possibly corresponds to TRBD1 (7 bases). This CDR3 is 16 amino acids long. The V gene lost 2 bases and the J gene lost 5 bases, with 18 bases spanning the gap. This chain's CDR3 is CASSLIGGQNGETQYF. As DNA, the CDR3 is TGTGCCAGCAGTTTAATCGGGGGACAGAACGGGGAGACCCAGTACTTC.

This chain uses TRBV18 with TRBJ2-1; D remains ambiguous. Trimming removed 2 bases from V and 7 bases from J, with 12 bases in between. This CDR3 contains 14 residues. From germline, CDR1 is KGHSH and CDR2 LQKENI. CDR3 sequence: CASSPAGSGNEQFF. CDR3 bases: TGTGCCAGCTCACCAGCCGGGTCCGGAAATGAGCAGTTCTTC.

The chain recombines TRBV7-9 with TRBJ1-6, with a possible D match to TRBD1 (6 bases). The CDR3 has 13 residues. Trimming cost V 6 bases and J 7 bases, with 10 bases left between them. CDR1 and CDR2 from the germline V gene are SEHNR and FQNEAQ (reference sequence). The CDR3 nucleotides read TGTGCCAGCAGACCGGACAGCAATTCACCCCTCCACTTT. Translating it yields CASRPDSNSPLHF.

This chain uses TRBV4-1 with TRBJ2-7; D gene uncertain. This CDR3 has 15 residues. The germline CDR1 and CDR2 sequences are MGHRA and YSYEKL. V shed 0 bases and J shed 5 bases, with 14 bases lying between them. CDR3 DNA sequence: TGCGCCAGCAGCCAAGAATTTCCGGGTTCCAACGAGCAGTACTTC. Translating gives CASSQEFPGSNEQYF.

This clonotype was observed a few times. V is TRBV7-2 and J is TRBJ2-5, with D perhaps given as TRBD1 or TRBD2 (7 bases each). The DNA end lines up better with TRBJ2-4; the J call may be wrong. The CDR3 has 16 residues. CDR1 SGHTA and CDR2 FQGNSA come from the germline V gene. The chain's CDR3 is CASSLPGGGLQSIQYF. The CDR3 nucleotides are TGTGCCAGCAGCTTACCAGGGGGGGGGCTTCAGAGCATTCAGTACTTC.

CDR3: CASSYGLGINQPQHF. CDR3 coding DNA: TGTGCCAGCAGTTACGGGTTGGGGATCAATCAGCCCCAGCATTTT. The chain uses TRBV6-6 and TRBJ1-5; the D is unclear. CDR1 is MNHNY and CDR2 is SVGAGI in the germline V gene (reference sequence). CDR3 length equals 15 residues. The germline V and J ends were trimmed by 2 bases and 3 bases, with 11 bases remaining between them.

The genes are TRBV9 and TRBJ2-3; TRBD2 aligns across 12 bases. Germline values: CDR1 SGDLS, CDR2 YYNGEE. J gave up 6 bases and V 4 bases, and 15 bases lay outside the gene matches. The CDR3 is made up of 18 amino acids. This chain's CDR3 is CASSRRSPSGGAGDTQYF. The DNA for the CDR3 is TGTGCCAGCAGCCGCCGATCCCCTAGCGGGGGGGCAGGCGATACGCAGTATTTT.

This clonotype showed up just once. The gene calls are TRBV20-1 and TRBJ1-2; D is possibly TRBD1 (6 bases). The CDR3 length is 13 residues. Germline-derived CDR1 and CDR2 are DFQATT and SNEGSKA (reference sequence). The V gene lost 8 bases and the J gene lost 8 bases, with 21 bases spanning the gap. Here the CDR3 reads CSPKEWGPQGYTF. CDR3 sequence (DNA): TGCAGTCCCAAAGAGTGGGGGCCTCAGGGCTACACCTTC.